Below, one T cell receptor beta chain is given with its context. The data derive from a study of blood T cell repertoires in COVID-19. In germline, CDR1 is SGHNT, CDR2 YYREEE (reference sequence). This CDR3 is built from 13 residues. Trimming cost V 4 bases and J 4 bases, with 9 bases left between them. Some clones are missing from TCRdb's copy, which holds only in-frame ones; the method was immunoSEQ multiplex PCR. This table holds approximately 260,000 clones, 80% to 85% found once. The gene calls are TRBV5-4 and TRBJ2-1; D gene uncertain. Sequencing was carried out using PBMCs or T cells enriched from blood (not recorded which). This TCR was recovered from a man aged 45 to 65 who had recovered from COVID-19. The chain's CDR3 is CASSLSAYNEQFF. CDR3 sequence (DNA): TGTGCCAGCAGCCTGTCCGCGTACAATGAGCAGTTCTTC.